These T cell receptor beta chains were read from a single sample in a study of cytomegalovirus exposure and HLA in healthy donors. Produced via immunoSEQ multiplex PCR; TCRdb's table is partial and in-frame only. The sample gives approximately 100,000 clones, 70% to 80% of which show up once; approximately 15% is in the top ten. The material sequenced was PBMCs. The receptors were gathered from a man in his sixties in good health and CMV-seropositive. The conserved cysteine and the conserved F or W are not part of the CDR3 here. Each record gives: V gene, CDR3 protein.

>TRBV6-1
ASSEHANTVGELF
>TRBV7-9
ASRHTGGSSYGQY
>TRBV4-1
ASSQEIPGQGGEQY
>TRBV6-6
ASSLQVAVETQY
>TRBV6-5
ASSYSGGYGYT
>TRBV7-9
ASSLQGAQGEKLF
>TRBV29-1
SVDLGGPYEQY
>TRBV2
ASSYRGHEKLF
>TRBV11-2
ASSSGLSYEQY
>TRBV14
ASSQDEAIPYEQY
>TRBV5-6
ASSPRGQGYGDTQY
>TRBV4-3
ASSQDLAGPINSPLH
>TRBV18
ASSGQEYNEQF
>TRBV7-2
ASSSPDRDTEAF
>TRBV30
AWTYGVEGGTEAF
>TRBV7-3
ASRGQGMSEAF
>TRBV29-1
SVEGPDRSPYEQY
>TRBV13
ASSYRDSSYEQY
>TRBV12-2
ASRLRTSRETQY